A single T cell receptor beta chain is shown here with its context. Its antigen has not been determined. The cohort consisted of 600 to 750 healthy bone marrow donors. At the time of sampling, all cohort members were nominally healthy, though unrecorded immune exposures were likely present. The donor tested CMV seronegative, placing the donor among the roughly 340 seronegative members of the cohort. Each donor provided a peripheral blood sample, and peripheral blood mononuclear cells were used for TCR beta sequencing. The Qiagen DNeasy Blood Extraction Kit was used to extract genomic DNA from the blood cell samples. Library preparation was by the immunoSEQ multiplex PCR assay. For the multiplex PCR, a mixture combining 60 forward primers for TCR Vbeta segments and 13 reverse primers for TCR Jbeta segments was used. The CDR3 region of rearranged TCR beta genes was amplified from genomic DNA with a multiplex PCR assay. The Illumina HiSeq System was used to sequence the amplified TCR beta libraries as 87-base-pair reads. Per the original workflow: In a later analysis, tens of millions of unique TCR beta chains were counted across the approximately 670 repertoires, and about 10 million of these chains were shared by at least two donors. Raw reads were error-corrected and collapsed into unique sequences by a nearest-neighbor algorithm in which closely related sequences were merged to remove PCR and sequencing errors. CDR3 sequences were aligned to IMGT reference sequences to assign V, D and J gene segments. Each retained sequence needed at least a six-nucleotide match to both a V gene segment and a J gene segment. Rearrangements were called productive when the CDR3 lacked stop codons and stayed in frame with V and J; all others were non-productive. CDR3 was defined by IMGT convention, running from the second conserved V-encoded cysteine to the conserved J-encoded phenylalanine. In an earlier analysis of more than 550 of the donors, sequences lacking an unambiguous match to a single V gene segment were excluded. In an earlier analysis of approximately 590 of the donors, V segments were called functional above 56.7% productive rearrangements and were called segregating when the between-donor standard deviation exceeded 5%. A statistical classification framework was built for diagnosing cytomegalovirus status from the catalog of TCR beta chain sequences. In a later analysis, TCR nucleotide sequences were compared against IMGT/GENE-DB human TR gene sequences so that V and J genes could be assigned. The TCRdist pipeline was used in a later analysis to assign CDR3 sequences and most-parsimonious VDJ recombination scenarios. A later analysis defined each TCR beta chain by its CDR3 amino acid sequence plus V-gene family, and excluded reads lacking a unique V-gene family. In a later analysis, 450 to 600 highly shared, low-generation-probability nucleotide sequences were removed to address suspected cross-contamination and a sequencing artifact. A later analysis calculated a clonal expansion index for each public chain from normalized within-repertoire ranks of inferred template counts. In a later analysis, generation probabilities were computed using a VDJ recombination model fitted to out-of-frame rearrangements, and the results were checked against IGoR. In a later analysis, hypergeometric tests were used to score TCR-TCR, TCR-HLA and TCR-CMV co-occurrence, with a repertoire-size bias correction applied to TCR pairs. False discovery rates were estimated in a later analysis by permuting HLA or CMV assignments 20 times. In a later analysis, co-occurring TCRs were grouped with DBSCAN, and TCRdist sequence similarity was added when clustering was performed within HLA-allele-positive subsets. Repertoires with fewer than 30,000 or more than 120,000 public chains, plus five repertoires with anomalous nucleotide sharing, were excluded from co-occurrence clustering. In its TCRdb copy, this immuneACCESS table keeps in-frame sequences only and misses some clones. Where compared with another copy, unresolved V genes explain less than half of these, and the others have no known cause. The DNA gave D and trimming, while V, J and clone size come from that table. The table of this sample itemizes about 200,000 clones. Under 6.5% of the sample is taken by the ten largest.

Via the germline V gene (reference sequence), CDR1 is LNHDA and CDR2 SQIVND. Cut back by 3 bases and 6 bases, the V and J ends lie 9 bases apart. The CDR3 covers 13 residues, taking in both the cysteine and the phenylalanine. This entry keeps only the CDR3 DNA: 39 bases, framed from base 1. The data originate from a study of cytomegalovirus exposure and HLA in healthy donors (dated by TCRdb to about 2017). In terms of the full investigation: An earlier analysis of 587 of the donors reported over 250 Gb of sequence data and 95 million to 140 million unique TCR beta sequences obtained from roughly 180 million T cells. An early release covering some 640 HLA-typed donors comprised about 300 gigabases of sequencing data and 85 million or so unique TCR sequences. Of the 350 to 400 genotyped donors, roughly 85% fell in the genetic ancestry cluster associated with self-reported Caucasian donors. The study aimed to test whether signatures of past pathogen exposure could be identified by cataloging public T cell receptors. The study used immunosequencing to profile the T cell repertoires of around 600 subjects and linked those repertoires to cytomegalovirus serostatus. A separate validation cohort of 100 to 150 different subjects was used in addition to the roughly 700-subject first cohort. To predict cytomegalovirus infection status, the study combined high-throughput TCR immunosequencing, statistical association of individual TCRs with disease status, and machine learning. To study patterns of TCR occurrence, a later analysis re-analyzed previously published TCR beta repertoires from 600 to 750 donors and added high-resolution HLA genotyping. In the later analysis, no new phenotypic data were used to find candidate immune exposures; instead, reliance was placed on TCR beta sequences and their occurrence across donors. To decide whether each TCR beta V gene segment behaved as functional or pseudogenic, an earlier analysis of some 580 of the donors relied on high-throughput TCR beta sequencing. Alongside the repertoire data, information on donor age, sex, ethnicity and CMV serostatus was compiled. A later genetic analysis used genome-wide SNP genotypes for 398 of the 666 donors, treating that subset as a discovery cohort. All discovery cohort repertoires had been generated using a single sequencing platform. Class I and class II HLA loci were covered by the typing at four-digit resolution. Typing coverage differed by locus: A, B, C, DRB1 and DQB1 were typed in about 620-630 donors, DQA1 in approximately 520, DPA1 in some 600, and DPB1 in about 450. Several DR-DQ haplotypes were handled as single units for association and clustering, since linkage in the cohort was strong. Among a few hundred genotyped donors of the cohort, an average of around 240,000 unique TCR beta nucleotide sequences were sequenced per donor, 15% to 20% of them non-productive. Points the paper makes about the study in general: The study gave a list of about 150 TCR beta chains associated with cytomegalovirus. The authors suggested that the approach could potentially be extended to other disease states and immunological phenotypes. A later genetic analysis reported fewer N-insertions in productive TCRs among donors in an Asian-associated ancestry cluster than the roughly 720-donor mean. The classifier was reported to diagnose cytomegalovirus status with high specificity and sensitivity in both the original cohort and the validation cohort. In a later genetic analysis, a missense DCLRE1C variant was associated with V-gene and J-gene trimming of TCR beta chains, and the association was replicated in an independent cohort. A group of highly shared sequence variants was considered likely to be a technical artifact of the sequencing pipeline. For the cohort, immune exposure information was limited to CMV serostatus. Because counts were too low, some 17 rarely observed V segments, including chromosome 9 orphons, were excluded from the earlier analysis of several hundred of the donors. Compared with equally common non-associated chains, HLA-associated TCR beta chains in a later analysis were more clonally expanded and had lower generation probabilities. Because HLA typing was unavailable for some donors at each locus, only the typed subset was used in association tests. When HLA alleles, especially DR and DQ, strongly co-occurred, attributing TCR associations to individual alleles was difficult. Three of the identified cytomegalovirus-associated TCR beta chains were confirmed in vitro to be specific for cytomegalovirus antigens. The presence/absence analyses assumed that sequencing depth was roughly uniform across donors, and that assumption may not be true. In this cohort, only TCR beta chains were sequenced, and detectable features were limited by the absence of alpha or paired-chain data. Across donors, most TCR sequences were observed very rarely, whereas some public TCRs were present in many individuals. Some IMGT-functional V segments, including TRBV6-2 and TRBV6-3, could not be told apart with the 87-base-pair reads, so those segments were excluded. In a later analysis, several top co-occurrence clusters were reported to appear linked to parvovirus B19, influenza, CMV and Epstein-Barr virus. In a later analysis, most CMV-associated TCR beta chains were found to appear HLA-restricted, with HLA associations seemingly driven largely by CMV exposure. Broadly in line with IMGT annotations, most TCR beta V segments showed up in productive rearrangements about 87% or about 30% of the time in an earlier analysis of roughly 590 of the donors. According to a later analysis, TCR association rates differed among HLA loci, with DRB1 alleles showing the most associated TCRs and HLA-C alleles showing the fewest. Specific HLA alleles were associated with roughly 16,000 TCR beta sequences at a false discovery rate of 0.05 in a later analysis. Linkage disequilibrium might explain the correlated functional status among segregating V segments, but an unknown experimental factor could not be ruled out. A further reported finding was that TCR beta sequences accurately predicted the HLA-A and HLA-B alleles for most subjects in the first cohort.

Sequenced material: PBMCs. The origin of this receptor is a man aged 30 to 39 in good health and CMV-seronegative. The chain is made from TRBV19 and TRBJ1-5, with the D segment identity uncertain. The CDR3 region reads CASSIGSGQPQHF. The nucleotide sequence reads as follows: TGTGCCAGTAGTATCGGGAGTGGTCAGCCCCAGCATTTT.